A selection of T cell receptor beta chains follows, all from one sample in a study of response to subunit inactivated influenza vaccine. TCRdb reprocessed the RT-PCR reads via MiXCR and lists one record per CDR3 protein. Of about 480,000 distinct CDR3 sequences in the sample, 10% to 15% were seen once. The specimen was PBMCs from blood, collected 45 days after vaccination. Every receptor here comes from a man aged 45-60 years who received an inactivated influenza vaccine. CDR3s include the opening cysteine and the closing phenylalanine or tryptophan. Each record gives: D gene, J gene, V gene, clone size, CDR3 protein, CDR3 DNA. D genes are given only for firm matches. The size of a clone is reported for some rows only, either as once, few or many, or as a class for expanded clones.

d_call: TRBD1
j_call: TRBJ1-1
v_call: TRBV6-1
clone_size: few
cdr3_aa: CASRGTGGVGSTEAFF
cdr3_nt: TGTGCCAGCAGGGGGACAGGGGGGGTTGGGTCCACTGAAGCTTTCTTT

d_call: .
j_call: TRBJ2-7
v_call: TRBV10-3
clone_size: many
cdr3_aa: CAISESVRITYEQYF
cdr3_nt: TGTGCCATCAGTGAGTCGGTGAGGATAACCTACGAGCAGTACTTC

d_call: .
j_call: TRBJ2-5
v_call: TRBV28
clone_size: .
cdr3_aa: CASSGDKFQETQYF
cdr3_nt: TGTGCCAGCAGTGGGGACAAGTTCCAAGAGACCCAGTACTTC

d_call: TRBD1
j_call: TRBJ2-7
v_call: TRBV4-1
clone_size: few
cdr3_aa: CASSPGQGAISYEQYF
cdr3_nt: TGCGCCAGCAGCCCAGGACAGGGGGCTATTTCCTACGAGCAGTACTTC

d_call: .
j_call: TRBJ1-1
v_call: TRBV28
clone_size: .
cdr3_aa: CASSFGLGGGNTEAFF
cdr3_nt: TGTGCCAGCAGTTTCGGACTAGGGGGGGGCAACACTGAAGCTTTCTTT

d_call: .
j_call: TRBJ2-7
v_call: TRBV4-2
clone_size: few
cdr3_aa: CASSQEESASYEQYF
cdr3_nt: TGTGCCAGCAGCCAAGAAGAGTCCGCCTCCTACGAGCAGTACTTC

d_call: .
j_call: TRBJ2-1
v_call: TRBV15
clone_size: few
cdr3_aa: CATSTGDVGIYNEQFF
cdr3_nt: TGTGCCACCAGCACCGGAGATGTGGGGATTTACAATGAGCAGTTCTTC

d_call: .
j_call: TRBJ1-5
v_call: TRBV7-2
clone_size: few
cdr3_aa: CASSKMGDGNQPQHF
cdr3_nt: TGTGCCAGCAGCAAAATGGGGGACGGCAATCAGCCCCAGCATTTT

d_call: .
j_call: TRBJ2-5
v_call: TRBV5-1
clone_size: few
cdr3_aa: CASSLFLGWEQETQYF
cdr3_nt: TGCGCCAGCAGCTTGTTCCTGGGTTGGGAACAAGAGACCCAGTACTTC

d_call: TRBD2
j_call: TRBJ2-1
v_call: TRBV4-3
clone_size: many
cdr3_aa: CASSHQWGGSSYNEQFF
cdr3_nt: TGCGCCAGCAGCCATCAGTGGGGCGGGAGCTCCTACAATGAGCAGTTCTTC

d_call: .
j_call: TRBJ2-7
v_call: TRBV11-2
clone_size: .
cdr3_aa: CASSLRDQSFSEQYF
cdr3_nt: TGTGCCAGCAGCTTACGGGACCAATCCTTCAGCGAGCAGTACTTC

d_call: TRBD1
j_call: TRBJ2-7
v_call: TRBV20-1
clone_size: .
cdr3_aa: CSARGQAKHEQYF
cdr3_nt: TGCAGTGCTAGGGGACAGGCCAAGCACGAGCAGTACTTC

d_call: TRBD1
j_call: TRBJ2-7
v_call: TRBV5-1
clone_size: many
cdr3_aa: CASSLVGTETYEQYF
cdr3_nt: TGCGCCAGCAGCTTGGTGGGGACAGAGACCTACGAGCAGTACTTC

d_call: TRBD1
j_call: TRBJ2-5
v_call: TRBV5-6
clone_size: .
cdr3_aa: CASSLVRQGASFQETQYF
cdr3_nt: TGTGCCAGCAGCTTGGTTAGGCAGGGGGCATCGTTCCAAGAGACCCAGTACTTC

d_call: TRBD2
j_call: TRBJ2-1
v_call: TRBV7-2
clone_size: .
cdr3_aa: CASSLTFGLAGGNEQFF
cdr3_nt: TGTGCCAGCAGCCTTACCTTCGGACTAGCGGGAGGTAATGAGCAGTTCTTC

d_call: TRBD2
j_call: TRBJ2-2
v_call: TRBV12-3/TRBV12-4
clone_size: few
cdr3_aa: CASSFRGGIGTGELFF
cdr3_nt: TGTGCCAGCAGTTTCCGGGGGGGCATCGGCACCGGGGAGCTGTTTTTT

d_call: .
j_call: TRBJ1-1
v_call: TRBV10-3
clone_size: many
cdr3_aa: CAIRSTNWEAFF
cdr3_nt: TGTGCCATCAGGTCGACAAACTGGGAAGCTTTCTTT

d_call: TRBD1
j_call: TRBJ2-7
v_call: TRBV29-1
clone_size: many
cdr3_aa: CSVELQGTATYEQYF
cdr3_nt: TGCAGCGTTGAGCTACAAGGGACAGCGACCTACGAGCAGTACTTC

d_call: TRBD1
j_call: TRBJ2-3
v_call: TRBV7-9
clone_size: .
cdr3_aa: CASSSFPDRGPSDTQYF
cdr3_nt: TGTGCCAGCAGCTCCTTCCCAGACAGGGGACCGTCAGATACGCAGTATTTT

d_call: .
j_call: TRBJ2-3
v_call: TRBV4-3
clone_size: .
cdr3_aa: CASSQDLGNTQYF
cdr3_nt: TGCGCCAGCAGCCAAGATCTCGGAAATACGCAGTATTTT

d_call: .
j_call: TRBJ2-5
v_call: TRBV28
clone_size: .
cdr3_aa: CASSSRAFRETQYF
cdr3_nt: TGTGCCAGCAGTTCTCGGGCCTTCAGGGAGACCCAGTACTTC

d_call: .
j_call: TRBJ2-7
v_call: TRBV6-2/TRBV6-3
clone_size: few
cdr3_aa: CASSVHQSYEQYF
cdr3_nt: TGTGCCAGCAGTGTTCACCAATCCTACGAGCAGTACTTC

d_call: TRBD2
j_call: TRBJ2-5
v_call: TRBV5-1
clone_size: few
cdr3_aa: CASSLGLAGGPETQYF
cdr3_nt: TGCGCCAGCAGCTTGGGACTAGCGGGGGGGCCAGAGACCCAGTACTTC

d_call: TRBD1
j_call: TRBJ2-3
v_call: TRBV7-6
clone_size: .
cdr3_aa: CASSLARGRTDTQYF
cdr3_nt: TGTGCCAGCAGCTTAGCGAGGGGGCGCACAGATACGCAGTATTTT

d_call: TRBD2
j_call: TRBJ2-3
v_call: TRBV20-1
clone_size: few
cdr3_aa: CSARAPLAGGADTQYF
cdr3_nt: TGCAGTGCTAGAGCCCCGCTAGCGGGGGGCGCAGATACGCAGTATTTT

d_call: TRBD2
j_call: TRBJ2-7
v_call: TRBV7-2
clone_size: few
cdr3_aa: CASSPSGRIYEQYF
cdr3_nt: TGTGCCAGCAGCCCTAGCGGGAGGATCTACGAGCAGTACTTC

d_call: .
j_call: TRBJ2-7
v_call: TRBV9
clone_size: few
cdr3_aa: CASSVEADSRSYEQYF
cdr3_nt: TGTGCCAGCAGCGTAGAGGCAGATTCCCGTTCCTACGAGCAGTACTTC

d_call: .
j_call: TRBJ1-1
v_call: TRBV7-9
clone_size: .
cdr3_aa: CASSLGGGDPEAFF
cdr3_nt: TGTGCCAGCAGCTTAGGTGGAGGGGATCCTGAAGCTTTCTTT

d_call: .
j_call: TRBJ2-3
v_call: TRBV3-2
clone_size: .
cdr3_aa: CASTQFGADTQYF
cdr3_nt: TGTGCCAGCACCCAATTCGGGGCAGATACGCAGTATTTT

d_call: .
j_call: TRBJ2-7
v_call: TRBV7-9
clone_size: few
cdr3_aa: CASSSILMQGLSYEQYF
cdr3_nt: TGTGCCAGCAGCTCCATCCTTATGCAGGGTCTCTCCTACGAGCAGTACTTC

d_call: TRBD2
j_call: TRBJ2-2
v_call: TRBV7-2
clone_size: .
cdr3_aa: CASSTSGPTGELFF
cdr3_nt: TGTGCCAGCAGCACTAGCGGGCCCACCGGGGAGCTGTTTTTT

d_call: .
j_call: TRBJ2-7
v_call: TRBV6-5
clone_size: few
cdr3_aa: CASSYSAGVNEQYF
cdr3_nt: TGTGCCAGCAGTTACTCCGCAGGGGTCAACGAGCAGTACTTC

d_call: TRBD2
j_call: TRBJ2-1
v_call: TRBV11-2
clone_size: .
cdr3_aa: CASSPVRGRENEQFF
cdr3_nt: TGTGCCAGCAGCCCCGTCCGCGGGAGGGAGAATGAGCAGTTCTTC

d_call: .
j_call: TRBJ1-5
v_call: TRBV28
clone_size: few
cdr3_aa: CASSRTPGTPIQPQHF
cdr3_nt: TGTGCCAGCAGTCGAACTCCCGGGACCCCCATCCAGCCCCAGCATTTT

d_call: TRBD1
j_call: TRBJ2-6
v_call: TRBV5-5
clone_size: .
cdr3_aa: CASSGDRARTGANVLTF
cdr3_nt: TGTGCCAGCAGCGGGGACAGGGCCAGGACGGGGGCCAACGTCCTGACTTTC

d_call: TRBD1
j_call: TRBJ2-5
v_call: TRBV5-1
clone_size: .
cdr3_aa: CASRPSSDREETQYF
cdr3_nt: TGCGCCAGTAGACCCTCCTCGGACAGGGAAGAGACCCAGTACTTC

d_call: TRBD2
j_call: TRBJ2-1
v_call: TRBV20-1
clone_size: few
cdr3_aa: CSESGLAGENVYNEQFF
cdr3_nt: TGCAGTGAATCCGGACTAGCGGGAGAGAATGTGTACAATGAGCAGTTCTTC

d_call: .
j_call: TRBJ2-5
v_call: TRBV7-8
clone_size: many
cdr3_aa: CASSPTRRTRGGQETQYF
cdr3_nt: TGTGCCAGCAGCCCCACGCGACGGACAAGGGGCGGCCAAGAGACCCAGTACTTC

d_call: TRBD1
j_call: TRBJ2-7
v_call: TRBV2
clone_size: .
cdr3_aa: CASRDRVHEQYF
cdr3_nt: TGTGCCAGCAGGGACAGGGTCCACGAGCAGTACTTC

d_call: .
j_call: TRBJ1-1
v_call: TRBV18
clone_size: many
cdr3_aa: CASSPSGSGAEAFF
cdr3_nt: TGTGCCAGCTCACCAAGTGGGAGCGGGGCTGAAGCTTTCTTT

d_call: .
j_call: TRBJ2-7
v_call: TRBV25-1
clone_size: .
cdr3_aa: CASSGQTAAYEQYF
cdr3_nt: TGTGCCAGCAGTGGCCAGACAGCAGCCTACGAGCAGTACTTC

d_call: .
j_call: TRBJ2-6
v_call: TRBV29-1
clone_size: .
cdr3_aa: CSVEAGNSGANVLTF
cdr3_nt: TGCAGCGTTGAAGCAGGGAACTCTGGGGCCAACGTCCTGACTTTC

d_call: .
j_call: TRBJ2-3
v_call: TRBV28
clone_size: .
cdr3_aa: CASSLSTTDTQYF
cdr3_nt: TGTGCCAGCAGTTTATCCACCACAGATACGCAGTATTTT

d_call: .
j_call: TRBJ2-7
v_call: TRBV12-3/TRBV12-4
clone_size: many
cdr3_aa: CASRTSGAYEQYF
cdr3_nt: TGTGCCAGCAGGACCTCAGGTGCCTACGAGCAGTACTTC

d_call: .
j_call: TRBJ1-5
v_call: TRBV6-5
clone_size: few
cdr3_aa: CASSYSLGERVNQPQHF
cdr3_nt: TGTGCCAGCAGTTACTCATTGGGGGAGAGGGTCAATCAGCCCCAGCATTTT

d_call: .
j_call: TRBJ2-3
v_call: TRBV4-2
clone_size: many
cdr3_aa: CASSQDPFTDTQYF
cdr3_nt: TGTGCCAGCAGCCAAGACCCCTTCACAGATACGCAGTATTTT